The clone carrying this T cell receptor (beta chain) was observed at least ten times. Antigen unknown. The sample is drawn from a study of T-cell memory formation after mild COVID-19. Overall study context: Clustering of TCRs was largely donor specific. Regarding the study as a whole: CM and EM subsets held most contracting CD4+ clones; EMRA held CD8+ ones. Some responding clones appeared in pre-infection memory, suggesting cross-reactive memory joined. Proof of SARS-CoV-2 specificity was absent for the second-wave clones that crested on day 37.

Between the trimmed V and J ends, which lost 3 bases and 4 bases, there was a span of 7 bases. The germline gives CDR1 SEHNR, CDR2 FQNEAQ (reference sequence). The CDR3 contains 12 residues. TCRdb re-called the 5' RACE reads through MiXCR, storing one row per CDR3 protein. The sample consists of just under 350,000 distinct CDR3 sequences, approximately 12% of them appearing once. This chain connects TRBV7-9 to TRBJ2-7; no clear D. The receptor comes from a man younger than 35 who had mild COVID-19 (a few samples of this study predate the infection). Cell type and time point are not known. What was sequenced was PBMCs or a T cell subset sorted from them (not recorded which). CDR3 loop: CASSFRSYEQYF. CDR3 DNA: TGTGCCAGCAGCTTTAGGAGTTACGAGCAGTACTTC.